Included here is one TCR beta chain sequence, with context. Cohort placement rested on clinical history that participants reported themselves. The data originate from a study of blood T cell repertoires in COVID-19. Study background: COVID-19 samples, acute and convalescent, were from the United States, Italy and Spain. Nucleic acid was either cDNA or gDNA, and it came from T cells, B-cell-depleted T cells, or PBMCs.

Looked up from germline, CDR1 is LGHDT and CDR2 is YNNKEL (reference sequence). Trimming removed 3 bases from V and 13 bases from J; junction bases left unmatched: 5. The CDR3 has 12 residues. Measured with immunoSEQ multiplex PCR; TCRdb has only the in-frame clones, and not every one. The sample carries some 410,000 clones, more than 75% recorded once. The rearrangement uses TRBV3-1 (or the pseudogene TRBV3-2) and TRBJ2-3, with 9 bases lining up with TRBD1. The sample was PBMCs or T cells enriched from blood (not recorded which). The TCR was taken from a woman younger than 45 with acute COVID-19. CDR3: CASSQSDRGEYF. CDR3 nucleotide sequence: TGTGCCAGCAGCCAGTCGGACAGGGGCGAGTATTTT.